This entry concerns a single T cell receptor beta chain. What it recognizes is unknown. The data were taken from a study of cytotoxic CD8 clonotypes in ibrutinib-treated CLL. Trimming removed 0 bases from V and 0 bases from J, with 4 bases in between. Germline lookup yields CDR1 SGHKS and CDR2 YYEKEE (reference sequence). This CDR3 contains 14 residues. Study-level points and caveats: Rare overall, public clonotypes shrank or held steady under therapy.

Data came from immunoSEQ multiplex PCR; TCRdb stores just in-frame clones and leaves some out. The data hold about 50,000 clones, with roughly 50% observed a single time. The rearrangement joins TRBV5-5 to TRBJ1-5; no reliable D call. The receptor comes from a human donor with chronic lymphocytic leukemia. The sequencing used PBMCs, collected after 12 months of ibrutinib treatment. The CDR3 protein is CASSLEYSNQPQHF. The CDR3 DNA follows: TGTGCCAGCAGCTTGGAATATAGCAATCAGCCCCAGCATTTT.